Listed below are T cell receptor beta chains from one sample, sequenced in a study of blood T cell repertoires in COVID-19. Clones were sequenced by immunoSEQ multiplex PCR, and TCRdb holds only the in-frame ones, with some missing. The sample consists of approximately 67,000 clones, 85% to 95% of them appearing once. Sequenced material: peripheral blood. The receptors come from a woman between 55 and 75 years old with active COVID-19. CDR3s include the opening cysteine and the closing phenylalanine or tryptophan. Each record gives: D gene, V gene, J gene, clone size, CDR3 protein, CDR3 DNA. D genes are given only for firm matches. Where a row states a size, it is once, few, many or the class of an expanded clone; other rows omit it.

TRBD1	TRBV7-9	TRBJ2-5	NA	CASSRYRGTQETQYF	TGTGCCAGCAGCCGATACAGGGGAACTCAAGAGACCCAGTACTTC
TRBD1	TRBV24-1	TRBJ1-1	NA	CATSDSSTGGLNTEAFF	TGTGCCACCAGTGACTCCTCGACAGGGGGCCTGAACACTGAAGCTTTCTTT
NA	TRBV2	TRBJ1-2	NA	CASSSGGYTF	TGTGCCAGCAGTTCGGGTGGCTACACCTTC
TRBD1	TRBV5-1	TRBJ1-2	NA	CASSLSGTGGPGYTF	TGCGCCAGCAGCTTGTCCGGGACAGGGGGACCGGGCTACACCTTC
TRBD2	TRBV11-3	TRBJ2-1	NA	CASSLLTSGTNEQFF	TGTGCCAGCAGCTTACTTACTAGCGGCACAAATGAGCAGTTCTTC
TRBD2	TRBV27	TRBJ2-7	NA	CASRRSTSGRYEQYF	TGTGCCAGCAGGCGGAGCACTAGCGGGCGGTACGAGCAGTACTTC
TRBD1	TRBV12-3/TRBV12-4	TRBJ2-1	once	CASGDRPYNEQFF	TGTGCCAGTGGGGACAGGCCGTACAATGAGCAGTTCTTC
NA	TRBV11-3	TRBJ2-1	NA	CASSFSGSNEQFF	TGTGCCAGCAGCTTTTCGGGGTCCAATGAGCAGTTCTTC
TRBD1	TRBV7-8	TRBJ1-1	NA	CASSSGGTEAFF	TGTGCCAGCAGTTCAGGGGGCACTGAAGCTTTCTTT
TRBD1	TRBV3-1/TRBV3-2	TRBJ2-2	NA	CASSRDRGPTGELFF	TGTGCCAGCAGTCGGGACAGGGGGCCGACCGGGGAGCTGTTTTTT
NA	TRBV30	TRBJ2-1	NA	CAWRSRQRLYNEQFF	TGTGCCTGGAGGTCGAGACAGCGCCTTTACAATGAGCAGTTCTTC
NA	TRBV10-2	TRBJ1-5	once	CASRGQGNQPQHF	TGCGCCAGCAGAGGCCAGGGCAATCAGCCCCAGCATTTT
TRBD1	TRBV19	TRBJ2-6	NA	CASKKAGTGVGRGANVLTF	TGTGCCAGTAAAAAAGCCGGGACAGGTGTAGGTAGGGGGGCCAACGTCCTGACTTTC
TRBD2	TRBV19	TRBJ2-1	NA	CASSIVLATSYNEQFF	TGTGCCAGTAGTATTGTACTAGCGACCTCCTACAATGAGCAGTTCTTC
NA	TRBV5-1	TRBJ1-1	NA	CASSTELRTASEAFF	TGCGCCAGCAGCACCGAACTTAGGACAGCGAGTGAAGCTTTCTTT
TRBD1	TRBV7-9	TRBJ2-7	NA	CASSQGTDYEQYF	TGTGCCAGCAGCCAGGGGACAGATTACGAGCAGTACTTC
NA	TRBV3-1/TRBV3-2	TRBJ2-5	NA	CASSQGVGPQETQYF	TGTGCCAGCAGCCAAGGAGTGGGGCCGCAAGAGACCCAGTACTTC
NA	TRBV7-9	TRBJ1-4	NA	CASSLSVATNEKLFF	TGTGCCAGCAGCTTGTCAGTTGCAACTAATGAAAAACTGTTTTTT
TRBD1	TRBV27	TRBJ2-3	NA	CASSRTGSGQYF	TGTGCCAGCAGTCGGACAGGGAGTGGGCAGTATTTT
TRBD2	TRBV29-1	TRBJ2-7	NA	CSVGGTSGGGPYEQYF	TGCAGCGTTGGAGGGACTAGCGGGGGAGGGCCCTACGAGCAGTACTTC
TRBD1	TRBV7-2	TRBJ1-5	once	CASSFHGDRAPYQPQHF	TGTGCCAGCAGCTTCCATGGTGACAGGGCGCCGTATCAGCCCCAGCATTTT
TRBD1	TRBV6-6	TRBJ2-7	NA	CASWDDRGGRGEQYF	TGTGCCAGCTGGGATGACAGGGGAGGTCGAGGCGAGCAGTACTTC
NA	TRBV7-9	TRBJ2-1	NA	CASRIVVGVSYNEQFF	TGTGCCAGCAGAATAGTGGTGGGAGTCTCCTACAATGAGCAGTTCTTC
NA	TRBV7-9	TRBJ2-5	few	CASASSWGRIGTQYF	TGTGCCAGCGCCTCGTCATGGGGGCGAATCGGGACCCAGTACTTC
TRBD1	TRBV11-3	TRBJ1-6	NA	CASSLGQGSSPLHF	TGTGCCAGCAGCTTGGGACAGGGCTCTTCACCCCTCCACTTT
TRBD1	TRBV5-6	TRBJ1-5	NA	CASSWGQGGNQPQHF	TGTGCCAGCAGCTGGGGACAGGGAGGGAATCAGCCCCAGCATTTT
TRBD2	TRBV5-1	TRBJ2-1	NA	CASSPLAVNNEQFF	TGCGCCAGCAGCCCGCTAGCGGTTAACAATGAGCAGTTCTTC
NA	TRBV15	TRBJ2-1	NA	CATSRGTRARRGNEQFF	TGTGCCACCAGCAGAGGGACCAGGGCTAGGAGGGGCAATGAGCAGTTCTTC
TRBD1	TRBV2	TRBJ2-3	NA	CASRARDRATDTQYF	TGTGCCAGCAGGGCCCGAGACAGGGCAACAGATACGCAGTATTTT
TRBD1	TRBV10-3	TRBJ2-7	NA	CAIRGQGGALGMQYF	TGTGCCATCAGAGGACAGGGGGGGGCCCTGGGGATGCAGTACTTC
NA	TRBV11-3	TRBJ2-7	NA	CASSSRPGHEQYF	TGTGCCAGCAGCTCCCGCCCAGGCCACGAGCAGTACTTC
NA	TRBV2	TRBJ2-7	NA	CASSEGGGNEQYF	TGTGCCAGCAGTGAAGGAGGTGGTAATGAGCAGTACTTC
NA	TRBV18	TRBJ2-5	NA	CASSGAEYQETQYF	TGTGCCAGCTCAGGGGCGGAGTACCAAGAGACCCAGTACTTC
TRBD1	TRBV4-1	TRBJ2-1	NA	CASSQTPDRGAYNEQFF	TGCGCCAGCAGCCAAACCCCGGACAGGGGTGCATACAATGAGCAGTTCTTC
TRBD2	TRBV9	TRBJ2-5	NA	CASSARAGGTETQYF	TGTGCCAGCAGCGCCAGAGCGGGAGGGACGGAGACCCAGTACTTC
TRBD2	TRBV7-6	TRBJ2-6	few	CASSLTSGNSGANVLTF	TGTGCCAGCAGCTTGACTAGCGGGAACTCTGGGGCCAACGTCCTGACTTTC
TRBD1	TRBV7-9	TRBJ2-4	NA	CASSGQGVIQYF	TGTGCCAGCAGCGGACAGGGCGTCATTCAGTACTTC
TRBD1	TRBV6-5	TRBJ1-5	NA	CASSRDRDQPQHF	TGTGCCAGCAGTCGCGACAGGGATCAGCCCCAGCATTTT
TRBD1	TRBV28	TRBJ2-7	NA	CASSQGAREQYF	TGTGCCAGCTCACAGGGGGCGAGGGAGCAGTACTTC
NA	TRBV19	TRBJ2-1	NA	CASKSSTGHEQFF	TGTGCCAGTAAGTCTAGCACGGGCCATGAGCAGTTCTTC
TRBD1	TRBV9	TRBJ1-4	once	CASSVTGATNEKLFF	TGTGCCAGCAGCGTCACAGGGGCAACTAATGAAAAACTGTTTTTT
TRBD1	TRBV6-1	TRBJ1-6	NA	CASSDRDRNSPLHF	TGTGCCAGCAGTGATAGGGACAGGAATTCACCCCTCCACTTT
NA	TRBV29-1	TRBJ1-4	NA	CSVERGEKLFF	TGCAGCGTTGAAAGGGGTGAAAAACTGTTTTTT
TRBD2	TRBV19	TRBJ2-7	NA	CASSQTSGNSYEQYF	TGTGCCAGCAGCCAGACTAGCGGGAACTCCTACGAGCAGTACTTC
NA	TRBV19	TRBJ2-1	NA	CASSMSFGTLDNEQFF	TGTGCCAGTAGTATGAGTTTTGGGACTCTAGACAATGAGCAGTTCTTC
NA	TRBV7-6	TRBJ1-4	NA	CASSRYRDNEKLFF	TGTGCCAGCAGCCGATACAGGGACAATGAAAAACTGTTTTTT
NA	TRBV19	TRBJ2-7	NA	CASSIPGLFYEQYF	TGTGCCAGTAGTATCCCGGGACTCTTTTACGAGCAGTACTTC
NA	TRBV7-2	TRBJ2-1	NA	CASSPQGSRVDEQFF	TGTGCCAGCAGCCCTCAGGGTAGCAGGGTCGATGAGCAGTTCTTC
TRBD1	TRBV5-1	TRBJ1-6	NA	CASSSDRGGSPLHF	TGCGCCAGCAGCTCGGACAGGGGGGGTTCACCCCTCCACTTT
NA	TRBV27	TRBJ2-3	NA	CASSFGRASTDTQYF	TGTGCCAGCAGTTTCGGCAGGGCTAGCACAGATACGCAGTATTTT
NA	TRBV4-1	TRBJ2-1	once	CASSLSGFTNNEQFF	TGCGCCAGCAGCCTAAGCGGTTTCACTAACAATGAGCAGTTCTTC
TRBD2	TRBV5-1	TRBJ2-5	once	CASSLGGRSGQETQYF	TGCGCCAGCAGCTTGGGCGGGAGGTCGGGCCAAGAGACCCAGTACTTC
NA	TRBV7-2	TRBJ2-3	NA	CASAWQPSGTDTQYF	TGTGCCAGCGCTTGGCAGCCTAGCGGCACAGATACGCAGTATTTT
TRBD2	TRBV5-1	TRBJ2-3	once	CASSPGLAGTDTQYF	TGCGCCAGCAGCCCGGGACTAGCGGGAACAGATACGCAGTATTTT
NA	TRBV27	TRBJ1-5	NA	CASRGLGEGNQPQHF	TGTGCCAGCAGGGGTCTTGGGGAGGGCAATCAGCCCCAGCATTTT
NA	TRBV2	TRBJ2-1	once	CASSAFAPHNEQFF	TGTGCCAGCAGCGCGTTCGCCCCCCACAATGAGCAGTTCTTC
TRBD2	TRBV7-6	TRBJ2-1	NA	CASSRGLWREGYEQFF	TGTGCCAGCAGCCGGGGACTATGGCGGGAGGGGTATGAGCAGTTCTTC
NA	TRBV27	TRBJ2-3	NA	CASSLSSRTILPADTQYF	TGTGCCAGCAGTTTATCGAGTAGAACTATCCTTCCGGCAGATACGCAGTATTTT
TRBD1	TRBV2	TRBJ1-1	NA	CASSGDRGLTTEAFF	TGTGCCAGCAGTGGAGACAGGGGATTGACCACTGAAGCTTTCTTT
TRBD1	TRBV6-4	TRBJ2-1	NA	CASSLLPGQGANEQFF	TGTGCCAGCAGCCTCCTGCCGGGACAGGGGGCCAATGAGCAGTTCTTC